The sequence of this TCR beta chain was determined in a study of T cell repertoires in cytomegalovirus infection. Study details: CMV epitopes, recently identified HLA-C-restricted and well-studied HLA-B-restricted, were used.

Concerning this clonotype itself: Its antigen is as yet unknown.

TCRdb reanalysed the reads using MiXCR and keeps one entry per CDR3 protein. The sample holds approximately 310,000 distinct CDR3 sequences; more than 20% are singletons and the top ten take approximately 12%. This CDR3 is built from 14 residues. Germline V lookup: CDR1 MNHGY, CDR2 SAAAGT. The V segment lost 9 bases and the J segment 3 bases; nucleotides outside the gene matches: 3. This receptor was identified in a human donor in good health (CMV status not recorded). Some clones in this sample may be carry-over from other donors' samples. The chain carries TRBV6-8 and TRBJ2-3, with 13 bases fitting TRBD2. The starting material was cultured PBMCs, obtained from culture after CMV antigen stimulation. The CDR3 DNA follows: TGTGCCAGTGGGGGACTAGCGGGAACAGATACGCAGTATTTT. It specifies CASGGLAGTDTQYF.